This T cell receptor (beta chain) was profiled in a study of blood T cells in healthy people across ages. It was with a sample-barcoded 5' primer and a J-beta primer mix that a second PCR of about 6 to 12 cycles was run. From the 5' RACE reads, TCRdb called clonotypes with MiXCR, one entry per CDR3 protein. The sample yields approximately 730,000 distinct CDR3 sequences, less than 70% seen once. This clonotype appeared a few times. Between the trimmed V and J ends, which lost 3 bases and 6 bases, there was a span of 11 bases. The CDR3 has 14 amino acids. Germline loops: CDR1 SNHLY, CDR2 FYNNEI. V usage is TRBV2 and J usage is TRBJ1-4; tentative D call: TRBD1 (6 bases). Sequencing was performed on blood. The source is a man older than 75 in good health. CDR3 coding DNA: TGTGCCAGCAGTGACGTGGACAGTTATGAAAAACTGTTTTTT. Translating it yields CASSDVDSYEKLFF.